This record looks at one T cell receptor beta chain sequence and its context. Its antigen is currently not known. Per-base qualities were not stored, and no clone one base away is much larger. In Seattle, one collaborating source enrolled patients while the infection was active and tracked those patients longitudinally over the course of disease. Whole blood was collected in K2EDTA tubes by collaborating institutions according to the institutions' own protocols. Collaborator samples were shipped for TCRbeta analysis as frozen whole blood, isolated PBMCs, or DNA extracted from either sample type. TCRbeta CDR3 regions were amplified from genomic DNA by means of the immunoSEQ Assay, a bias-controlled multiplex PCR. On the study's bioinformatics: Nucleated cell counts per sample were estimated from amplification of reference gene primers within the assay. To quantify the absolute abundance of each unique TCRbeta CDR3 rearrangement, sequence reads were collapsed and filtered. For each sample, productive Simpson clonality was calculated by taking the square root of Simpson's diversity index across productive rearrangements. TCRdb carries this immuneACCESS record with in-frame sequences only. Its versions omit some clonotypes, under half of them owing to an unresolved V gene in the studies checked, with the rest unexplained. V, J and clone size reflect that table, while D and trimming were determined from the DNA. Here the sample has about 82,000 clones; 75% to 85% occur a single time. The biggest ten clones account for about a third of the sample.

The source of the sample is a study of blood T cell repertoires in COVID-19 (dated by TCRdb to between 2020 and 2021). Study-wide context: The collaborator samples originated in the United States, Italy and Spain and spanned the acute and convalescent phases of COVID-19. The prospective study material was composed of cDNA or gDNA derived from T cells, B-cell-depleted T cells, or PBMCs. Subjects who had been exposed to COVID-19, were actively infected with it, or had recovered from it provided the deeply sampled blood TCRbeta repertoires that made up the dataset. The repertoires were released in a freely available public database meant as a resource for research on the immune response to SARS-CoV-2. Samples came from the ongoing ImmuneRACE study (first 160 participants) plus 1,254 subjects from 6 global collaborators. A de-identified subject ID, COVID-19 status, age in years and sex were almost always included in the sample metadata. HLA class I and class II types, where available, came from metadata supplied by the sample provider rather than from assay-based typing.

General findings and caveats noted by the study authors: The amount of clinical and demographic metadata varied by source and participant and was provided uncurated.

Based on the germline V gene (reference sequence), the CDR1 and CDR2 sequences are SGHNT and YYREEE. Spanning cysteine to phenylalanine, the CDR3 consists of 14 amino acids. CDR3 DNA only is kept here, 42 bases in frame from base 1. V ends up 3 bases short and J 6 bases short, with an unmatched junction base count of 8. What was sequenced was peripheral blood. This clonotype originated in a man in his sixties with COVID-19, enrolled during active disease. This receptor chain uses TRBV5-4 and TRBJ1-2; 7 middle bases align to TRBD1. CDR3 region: CASSSNQGVDGYTF. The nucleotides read TGTGCCAGCAGCTCGAACCAGGGGGTGGATGGCTACACCTTC.